The entry below describes one TCR beta chain. The assay used was immunoSEQ (version v3.0), run at survey level. TCRdb's table, derived via immunoSEQ multiplex PCR, lists solely in-frame clones and lacks some. The sample lists about 17,000 clones, around four fifths seen once, with about 8.2% in the top ten. This record belongs to a study of long-term antiretroviral therapy in people with HIV. Background on the study: Some samples came about a decade before the 2015 immediate-ART recommendation, and these were the earliest.

CDR1 is SNHLY and CDR2 is FYNNEI in the germline V gene. The CDR3 is 12 amino acids. The V and J ends lost 8 bases and 6 bases respectively, with 13 bases between them. The specimen comprised unsorted PBMCs, sampled 0.3 years after starting antiretroviral therapy. This clonotype was sampled from a man between 18 and 35 years old with HIV. The rearrangement links TRBV2 to TRBJ1-2; no firm D call. The CDR3 bases are TGTGCCAGCGGGCCCTTAGGGAATGGCTACACCTTC. It yields the protein CASGPLGNGYTF.